The clone carrying this TCR beta chain has more than one count but fewer than ten. PCR used 60 Vbeta primers and 13 Jbeta primers. Using immunoSEQ multiplex PCR, the repertoire was profiled, and TCRdb retains in-frame clones only, with some absent. The table has roughly 110,000 clones, roughly 80% seen once. The CDR3 loop spans 12 amino acids. The trim removed 2 bases at V and 10 bases at J, leaving 3 bases unmatched. Germline CDR1 is SGHDT and CDR2 is YYEEEE. The sample belongs to a study of cytomegalovirus exposure and HLA in healthy donors. This rearrangement joins TRBV5-6 to TRBJ2-3; 8 nucleotides agree with TRBD2. The sequenced sample was PBMCs. This TCR came from a man aged 25-45 years in good health and CMV-seronegative. The chain's CDR3 is CASSLSGGPQYF. CDR3 nucleotide sequence: TGTGCCAGCAGCTTAAGCGGGGGCCCGCAGTATTTT. The full variable domain, completed using reference TRBV5-6 and TRBJ2-3, is DAGVTQSPTHLIKTRGQQVTLRCSPKSGHDTVSWYQQALGQGPQFIFQYYEEEERQRGNFPDRFSGHQFPNYSSELNVNALLLGDSALYLCASSLSGGPQYFGPGTRLTVL.